This is a list of T cell receptor beta chains from one sample in a study of blood T cell repertoires in COVID-19. Using immunoSEQ multiplex PCR, the repertoire was profiled, and TCRdb retains in-frame clones only, with some absent. The sample comprises about 190,000 clones, about 88% of which are singletons, and 3.2% rests with the top ten. The sequenced sample was PBMCs or T cells enriched from blood (not recorded which). All receptors derive from a woman aged 30 to 39 who had recovered from COVID-19. The CDR3 runs from the conserved cysteine through the conserved F or W. The D gene is left open where the match is weak. Size tells how often a clone was seen (once, few, many) or the class of an expanded clone, and some rows leave it out.

TRBJ1-5	.	.	TRBV24-1	CATSEGAGNDLPQHF	TGTGCCACCAGTGAGGGGGCAGGGAACGATTTGCCCCAGCATTTT
TRBJ2-1	.	.	TRBV4-2	CASSQEQRGRFHNEQFF	TGTGCCAGCAGCCAAGAACAGAGGGGGAGATTCCACAATGAGCAGTTCTTC
TRBJ1-6	TRBD1	.	TRBV5-1	CASSLESRDRGRHKNSPLHF	TGCGCCAGCAGCTTGGAGTCCCGGGACAGGGGGCGGCATAAAAATTCACCCCTCCACTTT
TRBJ1-1	.	.	TRBV27	CASSLWPMNTEAFF	TGTGCCAGCAGTTTATGGCCGATGAACACTGAAGCTTTCTTT
TRBJ1-1	.	once	TRBV9	CASSVREDTEAFF	TGTGCCAGCAGCGTACGGGAGGACACTGAAGCTTTCTTT
TRBJ1-2	.	.	TRBV19	CASRLSTVLTGDYGYTF	TGTGCCAGTAGACTCTCTACGGTTCTAACAGGAGACTATGGCTACACCTTC
TRBJ1-3	.	.	TRBV9	CASSVDRFSGNTIYF	TGTGCCAGCAGCGTAGACAGATTCTCTGGAAACACCATATATTTT
TRBJ1-1	TRBD1	.	TRBV10-3	CAIISQGGSLNTEAFF	TGTGCCATCATCTCTCAGGGGGGATCCCTGAACACTGAAGCTTTCTTT
TRBJ2-5	.	.	TRBV24-1	CATSDPRGYQETQYF	TGTGCCACCAGTGATCCGCGCGGGTACCAAGAGACCCAGTACTTC
TRBJ1-2	TRBD1	.	TRBV5-1	CASSLLGTGLEGYTF	TGCGCCAGCAGCTTGCTGGGGACAGGGTTGGAAGGCTACACCTTC
TRBJ1-2	.	.	TRBV18	CASSPTGSNGYTF	TGTGCCAGCTCACCCACAGGGTCCAATGGCTACACCTTC
TRBJ2-1	.	.	TRBV28	CASSSRTEIYNEQFF	TGTGCCAGCAGTTCCCGGACAGAGATCTACAATGAGCAGTTCTTC
TRBJ2-5	TRBD1	.	TRBV18	CASSPRNRGLQETQYF	TGTGCCAGCTCACCACGGAACAGGGGGCTACAAGAGACCCAGTACTTC
TRBJ2-7	TRBD2	.	TRBV7-8	CASSSRLAGPYEQYF	TGTGCCAGCAGCTCGAGACTAGCGGGCCCCTACGAGCAGTACTTC
TRBJ1-5	.	.	TRBV5-5	CASSLVAVNQPQHF	TGTGCCAGCAGCTTGGTGGCAGTCAATCAGCCCCAGCATTTT
TRBJ2-1	TRBD1	many	TRBV28	CASSLNRGMDNEQFF	TGTGCCAGCAGTTTAAACAGGGGCATGGACAATGAGCAGTTCTTC
TRBJ1-5	.	once	TRBV5-1	CASRIEDNQPQHF	TGCGCCAGCAGAATAGAAGATAATCAGCCCCAGCATTTT
TRBJ1-1	TRBD1	.	TRBV7-2	CASSPRTGMNTEAFF	TGTGCCAGCAGCCCCAGGACAGGGATGAACACTGAAGCTTTCTTT
TRBJ1-1	.	few	TRBV20-1	CSAPRAGEAFF	TGCAGTGCTCCCAGGGCGGGAGAAGCTTTCTTT
TRBJ1-1	TRBD1	.	TRBV28	CASSPRRGGYGEAFF	TGTGCCAGCAGTCCCCGGAGAGGGGGCTATGGTGAAGCTTTCTTT
TRBJ1-1	.	.	TRBV29-1	CSVYLLTGRNTEAFF	TGCAGCGTCTACCTATTGACAGGACGGAACACTGAAGCTTTCTTT
TRBJ2-7	TRBD1	.	TRBV18	CASSPGTGSYEQYF	TGTGCCAGCTCACCCGGGACAGGGTCTTACGAGCAGTACTTC
TRBJ2-7	TRBD1	once	TRBV11-1	CASSLIGQGRYEQYF	TGTGCCAGCAGCTTAATCGGACAGGGTCGATACGAGCAGTACTTC
TRBJ1-4	.	.	TRBV3-1/TRBV3-2	CASSQVQGGKLFF	TGTGCCAGCAGCCAAGTTCAGGGTGGGAAACTGTTTTTT
TRBJ1-3	TRBD1	.	TRBV6-6	CASSRGQDSSGNTIYF	TGTGCCAGCAGTCGAGGACAGGACTCCTCTGGAAACACCATATATTTT
TRBJ2-3	.	.	TRBV29-1	CSVEAGTQIDTQYF	TGCAGCGTTGAGGCCGGGACTCAGATAGATACGCAGTATTTT
TRBJ1-1	TRBD1	.	TRBV7-9	CASSPYPGQENCSEAFF	TGTGCCAGCAGCCCCTACCCAGGACAGGAGAATTGTTCTGAAGCTTTCTTT
TRBJ2-1	TRBD2	.	TRBV5-1	CASSPTSDSYNEQFF	TGCGCCAGCAGCCCGACTAGCGACTCCTACAATGAGCAGTTCTTC
TRBJ1-2	.	.	TRBV5-1	CASSRDTANYGYTF	TGCGCCAGCAGTCGGGACACAGCTAACTATGGCTACACCTTC
TRBJ1-2	TRBD1	.	TRBV4-1	CASSQDGTGSYGYTF	TGCGCCAGCAGCCAAGATGGGACAGGGAGCTATGGCTACACCTTC
TRBJ1-4	.	.	TRBV18	CASSPNRDANEKLFF	TGTGCCAGCTCCCCCAACAGGGACGCTAATGAAAAACTGTTTTTT
TRBJ2-3	TRBD2	.	TRBV5-1	CASSLDGGGSDTQYF	TGCGCCAGCAGCTTGGATGGGGGAGGGTCAGATACGCAGTATTTT
TRBJ2-7	TRBD1	once	TRBV27	CASSFTGAYEQYF	TGTGCCAGCAGTTTTACAGGGGCCTACGAGCAGTACTTC
TRBJ1-1	.	.	TRBV7-9	CASSLRQLNTEAFF	TGTGCCAGCAGCTTACGACAGCTTAACACTGAAGCTTTCTTT
TRBJ1-4	.	.	TRBV20-1	CGASLSEKLFF	TGCGGTGCTAGCCTGAGTGAAAAACTGTTTTTT
TRBJ2-1	.	once	TRBV5-4	CASSLPRTGNEQFF	TGTGCCAGCAGCTTGCCCCGAACGGGAAATGAGCAGTTCTTC
TRBJ1-5	.	.	TRBV6-1	CASSEGSGNSNQPQHF	TGTGCCAGCAGTGAGGGTTCGGGGAATAGCAATCAGCCCCAGCATTTT
TRBJ1-4	TRBD1	.	TRBV28	CASKGGTGNEKLFF	TGTGCCAGCAAAGGCGGGACAGGGAATGAAAAACTGTTTTTT
TRBJ1-5	TRBD1	.	TRBV19	CASGQDGSNQPQHF	TGTGCCAGTGGACAGGACGGAAGCAATCAGCCCCAGCATTTT
TRBJ2-2	.	.	TRBV28	CASLGGNTGELFF	TGTGCCTCCCTCGGGGGAAACACCGGGGAGCTGTTTTTT
TRBJ2-7	.	.	TRBV30	CAWIAEDEQYF	TGTGCCTGGATAGCAGAAGACGAGCAGTACTTC
TRBJ2-7	TRBD2	.	TRBV5-4	CASSFDWSPTSSGGGEQYF	TGTGCCAGCAGCTTCGATTGGAGCCCGACTAGCTCCGGGGGGGGCGAGCAGTACTTC
TRBJ2-1	TRBD1	.	TRBV19	CASSPLGQTYEQFF	TGTGCCAGTAGTCCGTTGGGACAGACCTATGAGCAGTTCTTC
TRBJ2-7	TRBD1	.	TRBV14	CASSQGVTGVEQYF	TGTGCCAGCAGCCAAGGGGTGACAGGGGTCGAGCAGTACTTC
TRBJ1-3	.	few	TRBV10-1	CASSESGSGNTIYF	TGCGCCAGCAGTGAGAGCGGCTCTGGAAACACCATATATTTT
TRBJ2-5	TRBD2	.	TRBV30	CAWRGSTSGYQETQYF	TGTGCCTGGAGGGGGTCAACTAGCGGGTACCAAGAGACCCAGTACTTC
TRBJ1-2	.	.	TRBV9	CASSVGAGTNYGYTF	TGTGCCAGCAGCGTAGGGGCGGGGACTAACTATGGCTACACCTTC
TRBJ2-2	.	.	TRBV6-5	CASHFTGTAGELFF	TGTGCCAGCCACTTTACAGGGACGGCCGGGGAGCTGTTTTTT